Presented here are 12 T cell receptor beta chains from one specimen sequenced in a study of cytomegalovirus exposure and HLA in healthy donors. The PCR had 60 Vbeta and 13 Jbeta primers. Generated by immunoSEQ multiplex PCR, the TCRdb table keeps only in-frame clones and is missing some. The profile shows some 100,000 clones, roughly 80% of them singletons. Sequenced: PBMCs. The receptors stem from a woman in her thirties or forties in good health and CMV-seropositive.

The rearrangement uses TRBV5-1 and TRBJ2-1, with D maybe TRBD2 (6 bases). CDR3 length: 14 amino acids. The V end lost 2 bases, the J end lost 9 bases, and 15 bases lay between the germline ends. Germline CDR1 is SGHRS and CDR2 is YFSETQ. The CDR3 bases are TGCGCCAGCAGCTTTAACCTCGGGGGTGGTGAGCAGTTCTTC. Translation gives CASSFNLGGGEQFF.

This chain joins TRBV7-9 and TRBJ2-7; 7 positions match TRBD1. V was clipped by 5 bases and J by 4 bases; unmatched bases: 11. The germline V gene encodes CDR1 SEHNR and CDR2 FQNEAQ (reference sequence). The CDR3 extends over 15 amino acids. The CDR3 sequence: CASSHRQGEIYEQYF. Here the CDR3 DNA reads TGTGCCAGCAGCCACAGACAGGGCGAGATTTACGAGCAGTACTTC.

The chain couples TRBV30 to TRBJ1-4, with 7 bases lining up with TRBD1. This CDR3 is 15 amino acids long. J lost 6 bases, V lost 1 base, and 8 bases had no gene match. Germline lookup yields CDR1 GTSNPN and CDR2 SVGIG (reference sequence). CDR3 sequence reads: CAWSEATGTYEKLFF. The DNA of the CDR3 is TGTGCCTGGAGTGAAGCGACAGGGACCTATGAAAAACTGTTTTTT.

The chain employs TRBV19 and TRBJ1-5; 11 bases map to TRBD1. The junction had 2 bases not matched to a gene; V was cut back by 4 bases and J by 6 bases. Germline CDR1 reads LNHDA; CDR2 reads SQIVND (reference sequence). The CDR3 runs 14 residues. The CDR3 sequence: CASSRDRGGQPQHF. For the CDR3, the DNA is TGTGCCAGTAGTAGGGACAGGGGGGGTCAGCCCCAGCATTTT.

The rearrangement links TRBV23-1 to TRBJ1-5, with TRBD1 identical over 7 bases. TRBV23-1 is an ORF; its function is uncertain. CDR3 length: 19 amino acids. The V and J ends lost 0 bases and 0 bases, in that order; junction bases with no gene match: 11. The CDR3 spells CASSQSRRTGTDSNQPQHF. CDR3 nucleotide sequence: TGCGCCAGCAGTCAATCTAGGCGGACAGGAACGGATAGCAATCAGCCCCAGCATTTT.

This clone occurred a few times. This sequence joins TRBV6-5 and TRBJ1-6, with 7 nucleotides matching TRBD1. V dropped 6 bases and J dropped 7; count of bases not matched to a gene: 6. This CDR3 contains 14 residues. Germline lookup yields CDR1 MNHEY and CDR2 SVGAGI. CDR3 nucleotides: TGTGCCAGCAGCCTGGGACAGAAAAATTCACCCCTCCACTTT. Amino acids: CASSLGQKNSPLHF.

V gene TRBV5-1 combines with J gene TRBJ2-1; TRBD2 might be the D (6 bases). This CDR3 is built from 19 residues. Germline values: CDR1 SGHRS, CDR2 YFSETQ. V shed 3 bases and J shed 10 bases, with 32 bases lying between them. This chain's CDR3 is CASSSSLGGVSRVSGEQFF. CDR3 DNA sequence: TGCGCCAGCAGCTCCTCCCTGGGAGGCGTTTCTAGAGTGTCAGGGGAGCAGTTCTTC.

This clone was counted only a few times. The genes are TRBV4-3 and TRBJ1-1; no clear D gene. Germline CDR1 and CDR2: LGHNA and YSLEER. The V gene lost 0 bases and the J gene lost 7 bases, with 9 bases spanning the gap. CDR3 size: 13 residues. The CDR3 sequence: CASSQDRLDEAFF. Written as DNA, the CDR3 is TGCGCCAGCAGCCAAGATCGACTAGATGAAGCTTTCTTT.

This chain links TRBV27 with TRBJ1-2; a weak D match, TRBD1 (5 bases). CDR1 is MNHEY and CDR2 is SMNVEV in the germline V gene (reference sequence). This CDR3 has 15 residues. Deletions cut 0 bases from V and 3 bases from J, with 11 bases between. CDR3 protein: CASSLSGRTHYGYTF. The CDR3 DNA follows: TGTGCCAGCAGTTTATCCGGCCGGACACACTATGGCTACACCTTC.

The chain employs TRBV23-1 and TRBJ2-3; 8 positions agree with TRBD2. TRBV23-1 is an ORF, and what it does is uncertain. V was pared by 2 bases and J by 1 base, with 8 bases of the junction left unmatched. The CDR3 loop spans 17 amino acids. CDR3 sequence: CASSQMGGLAGTDTQYF. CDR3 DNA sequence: TGCGCCAGCAGTCAAATGGGCGGACTAGCTGGCACAGATACGCAGTATTTT.

CDR3 loop: CASSVDIGETQYF. CDR3 DNA sequence: TGTGCCAGCAGCGTAGATATCGGTGAGACCCAGTACTTC. This chain uses TRBV9 with TRBJ2-5; no definite D call. This CDR3 spans 13 amino acids. Trimming pared 0 bases from V and 5 bases from J, leaving 8 bases between. Germline CDR1 is SGDLS and CDR2 is YYNGEE.

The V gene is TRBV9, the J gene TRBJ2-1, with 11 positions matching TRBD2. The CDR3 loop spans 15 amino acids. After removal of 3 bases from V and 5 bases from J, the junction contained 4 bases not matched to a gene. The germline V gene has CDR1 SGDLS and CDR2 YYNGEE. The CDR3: CASSEPGLADNEQFF. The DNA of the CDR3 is TGTGCCAGCAGCGAACCGGGACTAGCGGACAATGAGCAGTTCTTC.